Presented here are 9 T cell receptor beta chains from one specimen sequenced in a study of shared clonotypes between healthy human individuals (dated by TCRdb to 2020 to 2021). For the CD8 naive samples, CD45RO-negative cells were positively selected for CCR7, yielding a CD45RA+CCR7+ population from which TemRA cells were excluded. The protocol used for the library was the immunoSEQ multiplex PCR assay. In its TCRdb copy, this immuneACCESS table keeps in-frame sequences only and misses some clones. Where compared with another copy, unresolved V genes explain less than half of these, and the others have no known cause. In all, the sample holds some 2 million clones, and roughly 94% of those were seen once. 1% to 1.5% of the sample goes to the ten largest clones. Material: naive CD8+ T cells sorted from blood. The cell subset or site tag for this specimen amounts to: CD45RA+CCR7+. These receptors originate from a man between 18 and 35 years old in good health.

This sequence joins TRBV5-4 and TRBJ2-7; the D is unclear. The CDR3 runs to 13 residues. V shed 0 bases and J shed 6 bases, with 10 bases lying between them. Germline CDR1 SGHNT, CDR2 YYREEE (reference sequence). The CDR3 here is CASSLDSSSEQYF. In DNA form, the CDR3 reads TGTGCCAGCAGCTTGGACAGTTCTAGCGAGCAGTACTTC.

The V call is TRBV6-5, the J call TRBJ2-1; tentative D call: TRBD2 (6 bases). From germline, CDR1 is MNHEY and CDR2 SVGAGI. V lost 0 bases, J lost 13 bases, and 10 bases lay in between. CDR3 length equals 12 residues. CDR3 protein: CASSYSGGPQFF. The CDR3 DNA sequence: TGTGCCAGCAGTTACTCGGGGGGTCCACAGTTCTTC.

The J gene is TRBJ1-4, the V gene TRBV6-1; D might be TRBD1 (5 bases). Germline CDR1 and CDR2: MNHNS and SASEGT. The CDR3 is 14 amino acids. Trimming removed 3 bases at V and 8 bases at J, with 13 bases between. The CDR3, as DNA: TGTGCCAGCAGTGACGGGACCGGAGGCGAAAAACTGTTTTTT. It yields the protein CASSDGTGGEKLFF.

About this clone itself: Other DNA sequences from this sample encode an identical CDR3 as well. The rearrangement links TRBV20-1 to TRBJ2-1; D gene unclear. Trimming left V 3 bases short and J 6 bases short, with 3 bases between. Germline CDR1 DFQATT, CDR2 SNEGSKA (reference sequence). The length of the CDR3 is 10 residues. CDR3 in amino acids: CSARVNEQFF. The CDR3 coding sequence is TGCAGTGCTAGGGTCAATGAGCAGTTCTTC.

This chain joins TRBV19 and TRBJ1-5; D gene unclear. The CDR3 extends over 16 amino acids. Deletions cut 3 bases from V and 0 bases from J, with 12 bases between. The V gene's germline CDR1 is LNHDA and CDR2 SQIVND (reference sequence). DNA of the CDR3: TGTGCCAGTAGTATCATCGGGCAGTATAGCAATCAGCCCCAGCATTTT. This encodes CASSIIGQYSNQPQHF.

The rearrangement joins TRBV9 to TRBJ2-2; no clear D gene. CDR1 SGDLS and CDR2 YYNGEE come from the germline V gene. The CDR3 length is 12 residues. V was shortened by 3 bases and J by 7 bases, with 7 bases between the two germline ends. The CDR3 sequence: CASSDPYGELFF. In nucleotides, the CDR3 is TGTGCCAGCAGCGACCCTTACGGGGAGCTGTTTTTT. Full variable domain (remainder filled in from reference TRBV9 and TRBJ2-2): DSGVTQTPKHLITATGQRVTLRCSPRSGDLSVYWYQQSLDQGLQFLIQYYNGEERAKGNILERFSAQQFPDLHSELNLSSLELGDSALYFCASSDPYGELFFGEGSRLTVL.

This clone was observed once. The CDR3 sequence is CASSLLVTSGRSTDTQYF. CDR3 sequence (DNA): TGTGCCAGCAGTTTATTGGTGACTAGCGGGAGGAGCACAGATACGCAGTATTTT. The chain employs TRBV27 and TRBJ2-3, with 13 bases fitting TRBD2. This CDR3 region has 18 residues. V shed 1 base and J 0 bases; nucleotides not matched to a gene: 4. The germline V gene encodes CDR1 MNHEY and CDR2 SMNVEV (reference sequence).

This chain uses TRBV2 with TRBJ2-7, with D possibly called TRBD1 or TRBD2 (5 bases each). CDR1 and CDR2 from the germline V gene are SNHLY and FYNNEI. V was shortened by 1 base and J by 7 bases, with 11 bases between the two germline ends. There are 13 residues in the CDR3. The CDR3 loop is CASSEGGRREQYF. DNA for the CDR3: TGTGCCAGCAGTGAAGGGGGCCGGAGGGAGCAGTACTTC.

V is TRBV7-9 and J is TRBJ1-2; D is possibly TRBD1 (5 bases). The CDR3 length is 14 residues. Germline V CDR1 and CDR2: SEHNR, FQNEAQ (reference sequence). V was shortened by 4 bases and J by 4 bases, with 13 bases between the two germline ends. CDR3 in DNA: TGTGCCAGCAGCTCGATGGGGGACGCCTATGGCTACACCTTC. It translates to CASSSMGDAYGYTF.